The clone carrying this TCR beta chain was seen only once. This CDR3 has 16 residues. Germline values: CDR1 SEHNR, CDR2 FQNEAQ (reference sequence). The germline V and J ends were trimmed by 5 bases and 7 bases, with 23 bases remaining between them. The data belong to a study of blood T cell repertoires in COVID-19. Using immunoSEQ multiplex PCR, the repertoire was profiled, and TCRdb retains in-frame clones only, with some absent. The sample includes approximately 300,000 clones, about 85% of them seen just once. The genes are TRBV7-9 and TRBJ1-1; maybe TRBD1 (5 bases). This sequence originates from a woman aged 25 to 39 who had recovered from COVID-19. The sample taken for sequencing was PBMCs or T cells enriched from blood (not recorded which). CDR3 protein: CASSLLGGDGTGEAFF. CDR3 sequence (DNA): TGTGCCAGCAGCCTTTTGGGGGGAGACGGAACAGGTGAAGCTTTCTTT.